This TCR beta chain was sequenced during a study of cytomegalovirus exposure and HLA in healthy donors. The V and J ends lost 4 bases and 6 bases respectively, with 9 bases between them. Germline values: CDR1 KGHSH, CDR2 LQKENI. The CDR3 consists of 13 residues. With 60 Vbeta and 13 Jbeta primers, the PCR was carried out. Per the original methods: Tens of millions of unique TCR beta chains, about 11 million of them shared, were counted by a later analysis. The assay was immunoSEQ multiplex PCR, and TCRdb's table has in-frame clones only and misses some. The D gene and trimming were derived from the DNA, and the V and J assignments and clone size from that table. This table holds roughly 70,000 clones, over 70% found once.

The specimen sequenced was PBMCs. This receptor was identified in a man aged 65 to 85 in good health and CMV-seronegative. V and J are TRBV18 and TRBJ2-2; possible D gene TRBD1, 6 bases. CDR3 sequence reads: CASSLGTSGELFF. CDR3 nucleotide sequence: TGTGCCAGCTCACTCGGGACATCCGGGGAGCTGTTTTTT.